The clone carrying this T cell receptor beta chain was recorded at least ten times. V dropped 0 bases and J dropped 3; count of bases not matched to a gene: 12. The CDR3 totals 18 residues. Per germline, CDR1 SGDLS and CDR2 YYNGEE. This sample stems from a study of metastatic and nonmetastatic thyroid tumors. Across the whole study: Patients with malignant and benign thyroid disease provided blood and tumor or nodule tissue, whose repertoires were compared.

All patients were untreated before thyroid surgery. MiXCR re-clonotyped the PCR reads for TCRdb. The data contain roughly 63,000 clones, around 16% of them singletons. This chain connects TRBV9 to TRBJ2-3, with TRBD2 matching over 8 bases. The TCR was taken from a male donor with papillary thyroid cancer or a benign thyroid nodule (not recorded which). Some clones in this sample may be carry-over from other donors' samples. The sequenced material came from blood. The CDR3 sequence is CASSVAGGPAFGTDTQYF. CDR3 DNA sequence: TGTGCCAGCAGCGTAGCGGGAGGGCCTGCCTTTGGGACAGATACGCAGTATTTT.